This TCR beta chain derives from a study of PD-1 blockade in classical Hodgkin lymphoma. This CDR3 is built from 14 residues. V lost 1 base and J lost 6, with 13 bases in between. In germline, CDR1 is KGHSY, CDR2 FQNENV. Some clones are missing from TCRdb's copy, which holds only in-frame ones; the method was immunoSEQ multiplex PCR. The sample gives 25,000 to 35,000 clones, approximately 85% of which show up once; around 2.3% is in the top ten. The time point is: cycle 4 day 1 (C4D1), after five to seven weeks of nivolumab. All the patients suffered relapse after autologous stem cell transplantation, and brentuximab vedotin exposure differed. The CD4+ T cells used were purified from thawed PBMCs through magnetic negative selection. Progressive disease, partial response or complete response was each patient's best response.

The V gene is TRBV16, the J gene TRBJ2-7, with D possibly being TRBD1 (5 bases). The sequence was collected from a human donor with classical Hodgkin lymphoma. The material was CD4+ T cells from blood, obtained before the fourth cycle of nivolumab. CDR3 protein: CASSQYTGRGEQYF. The CDR3 DNA follows: TGTGCCAGCAGCCAATATACAGGAAGGGGCGAGCAGTACTTC. Looking up the rest from reference TRBV16 and TRBJ2-7 gives the full variable domain: GEEVAQTPKHLVRGEGQKAKLYCAPIKGHSYVFWYQQVLKNEFKFLISFQNENVFDETGMPKERFSAKCLPNSPCSLEIQATKLEDSAVYFCASSQYTGRGEQYFGPGTRLTVT.